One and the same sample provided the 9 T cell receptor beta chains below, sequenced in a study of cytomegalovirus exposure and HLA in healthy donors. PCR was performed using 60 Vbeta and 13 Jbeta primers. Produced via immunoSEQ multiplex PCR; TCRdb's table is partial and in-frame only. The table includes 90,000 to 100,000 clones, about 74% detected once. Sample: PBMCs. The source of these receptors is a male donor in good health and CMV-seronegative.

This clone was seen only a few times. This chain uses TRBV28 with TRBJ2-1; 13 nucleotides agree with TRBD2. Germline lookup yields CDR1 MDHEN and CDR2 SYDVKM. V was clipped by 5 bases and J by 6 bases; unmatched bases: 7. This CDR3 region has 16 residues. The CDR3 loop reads CASSRTGTSGVNEQFF. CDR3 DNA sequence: TGTGCCAGCAGTAGGACCGGGACTAGCGGGGTCAATGAGCAGTTCTTC. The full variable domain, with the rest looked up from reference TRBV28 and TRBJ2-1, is DVKVTQSSRYLVKRTGEKVFLECVQDMDHENMFWYRQDPGLGLRLIYFSYDVKMKEKGDIPEGYSVSREKKERFSLILESASTNQTSMYLCASSRTGTSGVNEQFFGPGTRLTVL.

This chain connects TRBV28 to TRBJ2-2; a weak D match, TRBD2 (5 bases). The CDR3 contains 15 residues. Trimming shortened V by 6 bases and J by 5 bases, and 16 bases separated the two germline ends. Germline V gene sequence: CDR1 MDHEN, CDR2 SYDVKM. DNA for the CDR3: TGTGCCAGCAGCCTTGGGGAGATGAGGACCGGGGAGCTGTTTTTT. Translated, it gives CASSLGEMRTGELFF.

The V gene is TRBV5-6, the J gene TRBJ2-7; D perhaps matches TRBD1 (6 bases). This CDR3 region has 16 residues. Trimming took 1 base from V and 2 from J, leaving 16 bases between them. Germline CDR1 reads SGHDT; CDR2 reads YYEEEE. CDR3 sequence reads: CASSLITGPSPYEQYF. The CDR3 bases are TGTGCCAGCAGCTTGATCACAGGGCCTTCCCCCTACGAGCAGTACTTC.

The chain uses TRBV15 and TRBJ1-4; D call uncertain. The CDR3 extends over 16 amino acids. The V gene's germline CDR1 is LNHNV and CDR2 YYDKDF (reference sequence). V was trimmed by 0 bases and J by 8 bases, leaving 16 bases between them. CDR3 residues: CATSRDRLQVSEKLFF. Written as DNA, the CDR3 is TGTGCCACCAGCAGAGATCGTCTTCAGGTCTCAGAAAAACTGTTTTTT.

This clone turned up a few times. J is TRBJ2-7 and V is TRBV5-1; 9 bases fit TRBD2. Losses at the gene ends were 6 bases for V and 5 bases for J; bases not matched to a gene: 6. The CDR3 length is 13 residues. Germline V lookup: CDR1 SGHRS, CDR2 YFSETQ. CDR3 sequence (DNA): TGCGCCAGCAAACTAGCGGGCGCGCACGAGCAGTACTTC. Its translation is CASKLAGAHEQYF.

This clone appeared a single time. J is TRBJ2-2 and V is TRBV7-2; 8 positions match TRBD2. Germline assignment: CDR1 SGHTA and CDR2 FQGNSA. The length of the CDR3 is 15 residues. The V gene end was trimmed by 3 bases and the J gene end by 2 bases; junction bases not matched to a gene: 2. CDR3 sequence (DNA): TGTGCCAGCAGCTTTAGCGGGGCTAACACCGGGGAGCTGTTTTTT. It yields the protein CASSFSGANTGELFF.

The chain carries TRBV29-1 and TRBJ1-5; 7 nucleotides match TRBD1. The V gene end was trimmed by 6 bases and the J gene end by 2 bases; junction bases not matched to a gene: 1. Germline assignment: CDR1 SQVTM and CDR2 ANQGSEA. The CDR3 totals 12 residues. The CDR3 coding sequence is TGCAGCGTCGGACAGGGCAATCAGCCCCAGCATTTT. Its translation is CSVGQGNQPQHF.

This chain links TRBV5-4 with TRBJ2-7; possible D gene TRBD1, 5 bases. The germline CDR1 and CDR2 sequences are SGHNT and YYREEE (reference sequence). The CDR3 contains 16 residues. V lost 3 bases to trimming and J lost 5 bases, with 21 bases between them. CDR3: CASSYMSGAGSDEQYF. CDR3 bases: TGTGCCAGCAGCTATATGAGTGGGGCCGGTTCCGACGAGCAGTACTTC.

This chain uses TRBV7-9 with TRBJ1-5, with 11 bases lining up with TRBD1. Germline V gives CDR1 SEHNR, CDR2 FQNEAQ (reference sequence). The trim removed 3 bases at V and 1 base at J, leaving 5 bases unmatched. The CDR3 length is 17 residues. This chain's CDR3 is CASSLWTGGLSNQPQHF. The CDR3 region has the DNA TGTGCCAGCAGCTTGTGGACAGGGGGCCTGAGCAATCAGCCCCAGCATTTT.